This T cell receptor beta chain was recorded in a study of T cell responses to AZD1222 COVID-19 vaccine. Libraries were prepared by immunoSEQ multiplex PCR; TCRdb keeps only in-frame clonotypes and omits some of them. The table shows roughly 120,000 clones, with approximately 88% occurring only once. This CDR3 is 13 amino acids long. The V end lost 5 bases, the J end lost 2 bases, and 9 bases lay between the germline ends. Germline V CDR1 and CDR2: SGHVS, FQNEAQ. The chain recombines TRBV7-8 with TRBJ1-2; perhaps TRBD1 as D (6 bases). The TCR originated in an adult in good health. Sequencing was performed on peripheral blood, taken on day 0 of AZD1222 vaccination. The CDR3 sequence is CASSRDRNYGYTF. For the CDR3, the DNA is TGTGCCAGCAGCCGTGACAGGAACTATGGCTACACCTTC.